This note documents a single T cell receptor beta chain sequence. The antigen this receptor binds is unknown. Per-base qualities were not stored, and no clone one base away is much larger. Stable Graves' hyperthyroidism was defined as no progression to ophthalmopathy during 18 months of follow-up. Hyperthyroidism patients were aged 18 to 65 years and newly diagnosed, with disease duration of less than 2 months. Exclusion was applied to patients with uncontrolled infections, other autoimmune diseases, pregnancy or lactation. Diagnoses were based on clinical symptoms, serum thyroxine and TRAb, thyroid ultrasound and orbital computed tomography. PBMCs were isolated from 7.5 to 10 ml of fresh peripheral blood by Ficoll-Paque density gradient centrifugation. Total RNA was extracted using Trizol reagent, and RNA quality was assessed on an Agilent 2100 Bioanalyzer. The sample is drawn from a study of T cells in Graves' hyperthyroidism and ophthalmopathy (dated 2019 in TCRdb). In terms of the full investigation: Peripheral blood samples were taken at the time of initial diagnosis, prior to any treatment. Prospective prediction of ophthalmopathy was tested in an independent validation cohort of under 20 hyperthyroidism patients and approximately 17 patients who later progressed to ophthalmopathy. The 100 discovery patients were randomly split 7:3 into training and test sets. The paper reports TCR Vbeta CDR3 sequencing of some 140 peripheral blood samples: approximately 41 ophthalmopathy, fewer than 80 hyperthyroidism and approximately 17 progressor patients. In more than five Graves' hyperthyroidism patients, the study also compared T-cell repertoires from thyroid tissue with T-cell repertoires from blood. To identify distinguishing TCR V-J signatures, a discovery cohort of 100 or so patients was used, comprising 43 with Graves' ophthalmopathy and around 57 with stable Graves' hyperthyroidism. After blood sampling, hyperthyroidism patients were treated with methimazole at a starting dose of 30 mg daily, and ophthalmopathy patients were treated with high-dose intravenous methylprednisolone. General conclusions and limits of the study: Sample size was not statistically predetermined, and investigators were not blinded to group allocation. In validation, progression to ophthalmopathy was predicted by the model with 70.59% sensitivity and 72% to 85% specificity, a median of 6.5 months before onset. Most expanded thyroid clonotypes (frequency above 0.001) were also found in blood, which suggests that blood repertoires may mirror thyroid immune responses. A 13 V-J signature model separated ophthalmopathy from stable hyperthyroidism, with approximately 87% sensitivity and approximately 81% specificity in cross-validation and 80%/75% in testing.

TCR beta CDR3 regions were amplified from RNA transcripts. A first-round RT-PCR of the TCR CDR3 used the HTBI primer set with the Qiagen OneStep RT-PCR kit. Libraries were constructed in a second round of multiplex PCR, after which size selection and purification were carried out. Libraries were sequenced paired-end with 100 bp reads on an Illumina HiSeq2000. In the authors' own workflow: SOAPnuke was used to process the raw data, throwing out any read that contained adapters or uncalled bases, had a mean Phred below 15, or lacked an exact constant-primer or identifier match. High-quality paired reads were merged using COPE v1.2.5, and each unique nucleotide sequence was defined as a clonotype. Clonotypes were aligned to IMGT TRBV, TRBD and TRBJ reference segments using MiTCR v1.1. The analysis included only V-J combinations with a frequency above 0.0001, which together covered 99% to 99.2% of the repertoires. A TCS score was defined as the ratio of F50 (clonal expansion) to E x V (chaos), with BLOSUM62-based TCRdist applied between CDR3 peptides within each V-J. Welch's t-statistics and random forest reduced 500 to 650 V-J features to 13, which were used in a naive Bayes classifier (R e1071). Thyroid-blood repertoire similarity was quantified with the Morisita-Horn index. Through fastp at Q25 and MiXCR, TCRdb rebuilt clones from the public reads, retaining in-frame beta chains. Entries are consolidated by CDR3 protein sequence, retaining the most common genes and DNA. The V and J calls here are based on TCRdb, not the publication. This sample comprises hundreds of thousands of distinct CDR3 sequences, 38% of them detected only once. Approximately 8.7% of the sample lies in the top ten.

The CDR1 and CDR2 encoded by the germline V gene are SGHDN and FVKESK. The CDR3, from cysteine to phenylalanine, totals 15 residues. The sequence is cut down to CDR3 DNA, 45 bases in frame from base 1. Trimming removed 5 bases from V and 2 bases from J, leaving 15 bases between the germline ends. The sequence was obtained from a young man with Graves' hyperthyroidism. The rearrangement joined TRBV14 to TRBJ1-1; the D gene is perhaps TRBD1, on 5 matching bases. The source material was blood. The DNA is TGTGCCAGCAGCAAGCAGGCGGGGCAAAACACTGAAGCTTTCTTT. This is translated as CASSKQAGQNTEAFF.